The clone carrying this T cell receptor (beta chain) occurred many times. This sample is drawn from a study of T cells in Graves' hyperthyroidism and ophthalmopathy. TCR beta CDR3 region amplification was performed from RNA transcripts. HTBI primers were employed in a first-round RT-PCR of the TCR CDR3. TCRdb analysed the multiplex PCR reads with MiXCR anew, one entry per CDR3 protein. In the table there are roughly 160,000 distinct CDR3 sequences, over 8% of which are singletons. Exclusion followed for patients with uncontrolled infection, other autoimmune disease, pregnancy or lactation. Germline CDR1 DFQATT, CDR2 SNEGSKA (reference sequence). The CDR3 consists of 13 residues. Trimming at V came to 2 bases and at J to 5 bases, leaving 5 bases not matched to a gene.

This rearrangement joins TRBV20-1 to TRBJ2-7, with 8 bases lining up with TRBD1. The receptor's source is a woman younger than 35 with Graves' hyperthyroidism that later progressed to Graves' ophthalmopathy. The sequencing input was blood. The DNA for the CDR3 is TGCAGTGCTAGATCAGGGGGCCCCCACGAGCAGTACTTC. Protein product: CSARSGGPHEQYF.